Listed below are T cell receptor beta chains from one sample, sequenced in a study of technical replicates of blood from a few donors. Using immunoSEQ multiplex PCR, the repertoire was profiled, and TCRdb retains in-frame clones only, with some absent. Among roughly 45,000 clones listed, about 94% were seen once. Sequenced material: PBMCs. Receptors originate from a human donor in good health. Some clones in this sample may be carry-over from other donors' samples. Each CDR3 is given with its conserved first and last residue. The D gene is left open where the match is weak. Part of the rows lack a size; the others show once, few, many or a class for expanded clones.

CDR3 protein	CDR3 DNA	V gene	J gene	D gene	clone size
CASSLSGGAVFGETQYF	TGTGCCAGCAGCCTTAGCGGGGGGGCCGTGTTTGGGGAGACCCAGTACTTC	TRBV5-6	TRBJ2-5	TRBD2	.
CASSQGVYGYTF	TGTGCCAGCAGCCAAGGAGTTTATGGCTACACCTTC	TRBV4-2	TRBJ1-2	.	.
CASSLGTGGLGYTF	TGTGCCAGCAGCTTAGGGACAGGGGGCTTAGGCTACACCTTC	TRBV7-9	TRBJ1-2	TRBD1	.
CASSPKTGGRNEKLFF	TGTGCCAGCAGCCCGAAAACTGGCGGGAGGAATGAAAAACTGTTTTTT	TRBV7-2	TRBJ1-4	.	.
CASSPQGPAAGTEAFF	TGCGCCAGCAGCCCTCAGGGACCAGCGGCGGGGACTGAAGCTTTCTTT	TRBV4-1	TRBJ1-1	.	.
CASSPDRVKETQYF	TGCGCCAGCAGTCCGGACAGGGTTAAAGAGACCCAGTACTTC	TRBV4-3	TRBJ2-5	TRBD1	.
CASSVGAGFYGYTF	TGTGCCAGCAGCGTAGGGGCAGGGTTCTATGGCTACACCTTC	TRBV9	TRBJ1-2	.	.
CSALDRDEAFF	TGCAGTGCTCTAGACAGGGATGAAGCTTTCTTT	TRBV20-1	TRBJ1-1	TRBD1	.
CAWSKGGQTYEQYF	TGTGCCTGGAGTAAAGGGGGACAGACCTACGAGCAGTACTTC	TRBV30	TRBJ2-7	TRBD1	.
CASSPASGRVGEQYF	TGTGCCAGCAGCCCCGCTAGCGGGAGGGTCGGCGAGCAGTACTTC	TRBV7-2	TRBJ2-7	TRBD2	.
CASSLAGTGREKLFF	TGTGCCAGCAGCTTAGCCGGGACAGGCAGAGAAAAACTGTTTTTT	TRBV11-2	TRBJ1-4	TRBD1	.
CATSRFGNTRGLGYEQYF	TGTGCCACCAGCAGATTCGGCAATACCAGAGGGTTGGGCTACGAGCAGTACTTC	TRBV15	TRBJ2-7	.	.
CASSLDRAEAFF	TGTGCCAGCAGCCTGGACAGGGCCGAAGCTTTCTTT	TRBV7-2	TRBJ1-1	TRBD1	.
CASSIASGKTYEQYF	TGTGCCAGCAGCATCGCTAGCGGGAAGACTTACGAGCAGTACTTC	TRBV7-9	TRBJ2-7	TRBD2	.
CATSRDRQQETQYF	TGTGCCACCAGCAGAGATCGACAGCAAGAGACCCAGTACTTC	TRBV15	TRBJ2-5	.	.
CASSLWVTSRTDTQYF	TGTGCCAGCAGTTTATGGGTGACTTCTCGCACAGATACGCAGTATTTT	TRBV27	TRBJ2-3	.	.
CASSESGRLYEQYF	TGTGCCAGCAGTGAGAGCGGGAGACTCTACGAGCAGTACTTC	TRBV2	TRBJ2-7	TRBD2	once
CASSVATGDSNQPQHF	TGTGCCAGCAGCGTAGCTACAGGGGATAGCAATCAGCCCCAGCATTTT	TRBV9	TRBJ1-5	TRBD1	.
CASSDPLTGRGDQPQHF	TGTGCCAGCAGTGACCCTCTTACAGGACGTGGCGATCAGCCCCAGCATTTT	TRBV6-1	TRBJ1-5	.	.
CASSVGPSGGSYEQYF	TGTGCCAGCAGCGTAGGCCCTAGCGGGGGCTCCTACGAGCAGTACTTC	TRBV9	TRBJ2-7	TRBD2	once
CASSEATSYPYEQYF	TGTGCCAGCAGTGAAGCCACTTCTTATCCCTACGAGCAGTACTTC	TRBV6-1	TRBJ2-7	.	.
CASSSTAGGAEYEQYF	TGTGCCAGCAGCTCCACCGCAGGGGGCGCGGAGTACGAGCAGTACTTC	TRBV11-2	TRBJ2-7	TRBD1	.
CASGPPNSEGYTF	TGTGCCAGCGGTCCCCCCAATTCTGAGGGCTACACCTTC	TRBV28	TRBJ1-2	.	.
CASSLDRDPMRGYTF	TGTGCCAGCAGCTTAGACAGGGACCCGATGCGTGGCTACACCTTC	TRBV7-8	TRBJ1-2	.	.
CATSKPGQWETQYF	TGTGCCACCAGCAAGCCGGGACAATGGGAGACCCAGTACTTC	TRBV15	TRBJ2-5	.	.
CASSYPNRGTEAFF	TGTGCCAGCAGTTACCCCAACAGGGGAACTGAAGCTTTCTTT	TRBV6-6	TRBJ1-1	TRBD1	once
CASSLKLASNEQFF	TGTGCCAGCAGCTTGAAACTAGCCAGCAATGAGCAGTTCTTC	TRBV5-4	TRBJ2-1	.	.
CASSLSRGRQQFF	TGTGCCAGCAGTTTATCTCGGGGGAGACAGCAGTTCTTC	TRBV27	TRBJ2-1	.	.
CASSLAGRGQVRETQYF	TGTGCCAGCAGCTTGGCCGGCAGGGGGCAAGTTAGGGAGACCCAGTACTTC	TRBV5-5	TRBJ2-5	TRBD1	.
CASSQGFRWGWGYGYTF	TGTGCCAGCAGCCAAGGGTTCCGTTGGGGCTGGGGCTATGGCTACACCTTC	TRBV4-2	TRBJ1-2	.	.
CASSVVGGEETQYF	TGTGCCAGCAGCGTAGTTGGAGGAGAAGAGACCCAGTACTTC	TRBV9	TRBJ2-5	.	.
CASSQDNYREGANYGYTF	TGCGCCAGCAGCCAAGATAATTACAGGGAGGGAGCCAACTATGGCTACACCTTC	TRBV4-1	TRBJ1-2	.	.
CASSQGLSMDRFYGYTF	TGCGCCAGCAGCCAAGGATTGTCCATGGACAGATTCTATGGCTACACCTTC	TRBV4-1	TRBJ1-2	.	.
CASSLGTGLYGYTF	TGTGCCAGCAGTCTCGGGACAGGCCTATATGGCTACACCTTC	TRBV6-1	TRBJ1-2	TRBD1	.
CASSDPGQGFGEQFF	TGTGCCAGCAGTGACCCGGGACAGGGTTTCGGTGAGCAGTTCTTC	TRBV25-1	TRBJ2-1	TRBD1	few